These 28 T cell receptor beta chains came from one sample sequenced in a study of cytomegalovirus exposure and HLA in healthy donors. The PCR ran on 60 Vbeta and 13 Jbeta primers. Sequencing was performed with immunoSEQ multiplex PCR; in TCRdb, only in-frame clones are kept and a portion is missing. This table has around 100,000 clones, around 75% appearing once. The sequencing sample was made of PBMCs. These receptors all stem from a woman in her thirties in good health and CMV-seronegative.

This chain connects TRBV29-1 to TRBJ1-1; 10 bases fit TRBD1. CDR3 size: 14 residues. Germline V gene data show CDR1 as SQVTM and CDR2 as ANQGSEA. V trimming: 7 bases; J trimming: 5 bases; junction bases outside the gene matches: 10. DNA of the CDR3: TGCAGCGCTTACGGACAGGACAGGGGGACTGAAGCTTTCTTT. Protein: CSAYGQDRGTEAFF.

The chain carries TRBV4-1 and TRBJ2-2; D may be TRBD2 (6 bases). From germline, CDR1 is MGHRA and CDR2 YSYEKL. There are 15 residues in the CDR3. Deletions cut 11 bases from V and 1 base from J, with 17 bases between. This CDR3 reads CAPTAGSENTGELFF. CDR3 sequence (DNA): TGCGCCCCGACGGCGGGGTCCGAGAACACCGGGGAGCTGTTTTTT.

In this sample, this clone turned up once. The chain carries TRBV7-3 and TRBJ1-4, with D unclear. V was trimmed by 5 bases and J by 8 bases, leaving 9 bases between them. The CDR3 sequence is 12 residues long. Looked up from germline, CDR1 is SGHTA and CDR2 is FQGTGA. The CDR3 here is CASSNPGEKLFF. Here the CDR3 DNA reads TGTGCCAGCAGCAATCCGGGGGAAAAACTGTTTTTT.

This sequence joins TRBV5-1 and TRBJ2-1; D is uncertain. V lost 4 bases and J lost 6, with 14 bases in between. This CDR3 region has 14 residues. Germline assignment: CDR1 SGHRS and CDR2 YFSETQ. The CDR3 DNA reads as TGCGCCAGCAGCCCCGTCCCCCCGAGCAATGAGCAGTTCTTC. Protein product: CASSPVPPSNEQFF.

This clone was observed a single time. The V and J genes are TRBV19 and TRBJ2-7; D is possibly TRBD1 (5 bases). The CDR3 totals 13 residues. The germline V gene has CDR1 LNHDA and CDR2 SQIVND (reference sequence). Deletions cut 5 bases from V and 5 bases from J, with 13 bases between. The chain's CDR3 is CASSQAGLDEQYF. The CDR3 nucleotides are TGTGCCAGTAGTCAGGCAGGGCTAGACGAGCAGTACTTC.

V is TRBV25-1 and J is TRBJ2-3; possibly TRBD2 for D (7 bases). V lost 7 bases, J lost 8 bases, and 16 bases lay in between. Germline V gene lookup returns CDR1 MGHDK and CDR2 SYGVNS. The CDR3 is 13 residues long. CDR3 in DNA: TGTGCCAGCATGACCGGGGGGCTAGGTACGCAGTATTTT. Amino acid sequence: CASMTGGLGTQYF.

This chain connects TRBV30 to TRBJ2-1, with TRBD2 identical over 11 bases. Trimming cost V 0 bases and J 4 bases; bases outside gene matches: 5. The CDR3 has 16 residues. CDR1 is GTSNPN and CDR2 is SVGIG in the germline V gene (reference sequence). Here the CDR3 DNA reads TGTGCCTGGAGTGTACTAGCGGGGGCCCTATACAATGAGCAGTTCTTC. As protein: CAWSVLAGALYNEQFF.

Written as DNA, the CDR3 is TGCGCCAGCAGCTTTGGAGGGGCCAGCACAGATACGCAGTATTTT. Its protein is CASSFGGASTDTQYF. The chain carries TRBV5-1 and TRBJ2-3; a weak D match, TRBD2 (6 bases). The CDR3 length is 15 residues. Per the germline V gene, CDR1 is SGHRS and CDR2 is YFSETQ. V lost 2 bases, J lost 0 bases, and 10 bases lay in between.

This sequence joins TRBV30 and TRBJ2-7, with D possibly being TRBD1 (6 bases). The CDR3 runs to 14 residues. Germline CDR1 and CDR2: GTSNPN and SVGIG (reference sequence). Trimming cost V 2 bases and J 4 bases, with 15 bases left between them. The CDR3 nucleotides read TGTGCCTGGAGTTTCTCCGGGACACGTTACGAGCAGTACTTC. It encodes CAWSFSGTRYEQYF.

V gene TRBV4-1 combines with J gene TRBJ1-2; D unresolved. The V and J ends lost 0 bases and 4 bases respectively, with 18 bases between them. CDR1 and CDR2 (germline): MGHRA, YSYEKL. This CDR3 contains 17 residues. CDR3 bases: TGCGCCAGCAGCCAAGATTTTTTCGGCAGGCTTACCTATGGCTACACCTTC. Protein product: CASSQDFFGRLTYGYTF.

V usage is TRBV6-1 and J usage is TRBJ1-2; D unclear. The length of the CDR3 is 13 residues. Germline CDR1 and CDR2: MNHNS and SASEGT. Trimming took 3 bases from V and 4 from J, leaving 9 bases between them. The CDR3 spells CASSDVGGYGYTF. CDR3 sequence (DNA): TGTGCCAGCAGTGACGTCGGAGGCTATGGCTACACCTTC.

Only a few counts were recorded for this clone. The chain carries TRBV7-6 and TRBJ1-1; D is perhaps TRBD1 (6 bases). V lost 0 bases to trimming and J lost 0 bases, with 8 bases between them. This CDR3 is 15 amino acids long. Germline V gene data show CDR1 as SGHVS and CDR2 as FNYEAQ. The CDR3 region has the DNA TGTGCCAGCAGCTTAGCTCAGGGGTTGAACACTGAAGCTTTCTTT. Encoded protein: CASSLAQGLNTEAFF.

The V gene is TRBV6-5, the J gene TRBJ2-1; D remains unclear. The ends were cut back, 0 bases at V and 9 bases at J, with 6 bases in the middle. The CDR3 has 12 amino acids. Germline assignment: CDR1 MNHEY and CDR2 SVGAGI. CDR3 loop: CASSYSGGEQFF. The DNA of the CDR3 is TGTGCCAGCAGTTACTCTGGCGGTGAGCAGTTCTTC.

This sequence joins TRBV28 and TRBJ2-5, with 7 bases matching TRBD1. V shed 5 bases and J 5 bases; nucleotides not matched to a gene: 17. This CDR3 has 17 residues. Germline V lookup: CDR1 MDHEN, CDR2 SYDVKM. CDR3 sequence reads: CASSTLPGQRLPETQYF. CDR3 DNA sequence: TGTGCCAGCAGTACTCTACCGGGACAGCGGCTTCCGGAGACCCAGTACTTC. The whole variable domain, filled in from reference TRBV28 and TRBJ2-5, reads DVKVTQSSRYLVKRTGEKVFLECVQDMDHENMFWYRQDPGLGLRLIYFSYDVKMKEKGDIPEGYSVSREKKERFSLILESASTNQTSMYLCASSTLPGQRLPETQYFGPGTRLLVL.

Many counts were recorded for this clone. The chain recombines TRBV4-3 with TRBJ2-1; 7 bases are a match to TRBD1. Trimming took 0 bases from V and 1 from J; bases not matched to a gene: 9. From germline, CDR1 is LGHNA and CDR2 YSLEER. The CDR3 runs 18 residues. The DNA for the CDR3 is TGCGCCAGCAGCCAAGATTTAGGGGACAGCCCATCCTACAATGAGCAGTTCTTC. Residues: CASSQDLGDSPSYNEQFF.

This clone was detected only a few times. The rearrangement joins TRBV27 to TRBJ2-1; D is uncertain. The CDR3 is 15 amino acids. Germline CDR1 is MNHEY and CDR2 is SMNVEV (reference sequence). The V and J ends lost 8 bases and 0 bases respectively, with 14 bases between them. The CDR3 sequence: CASREQPYSYNEQFF. As DNA, the CDR3 is TGTGCCAGCCGAGAACAGCCATACTCCTACAATGAGCAGTTCTTC.

Only a few counts were recorded for this clone. The gene calls are TRBV10-1 and TRBJ2-2; 7 bases are shared with TRBD1. Germline loops: CDR1 WNHNN, CDR2 SYGVQD (reference sequence). The trim removed 5 bases at V and 0 bases at J, leaving 6 bases unmatched. This CDR3 has 16 residues. CDR3 in amino acids: CASSQTGTANTGELFF. As DNA, the CDR3 is TGCGCCAGCAGTCAGACCGGGACAGCGAACACCGGGGAGCTGTTTTTT.

The V gene is TRBV30, the J gene TRBJ1-1; D may be TRBD1 (5 bases). The CDR3 has 13 amino acids. CDR1 is GTSNPN and CDR2 is SVGIG in the germline V gene (reference sequence). V lost 3 bases and J 2 bases, leaving 10 bases between the germline ends. This CDR3 reads CAWRPQGNTEAFF. DNA of the CDR3: TGTGCCTGGAGGCCGCAGGGAAACACTGAAGCTTTCTTT.

This chain connects TRBV5-1 to TRBJ1-1, with a tentative D call TRBD1 (5 bases). The CDR3 has 14 residues. Germline CDR1 and CDR2: SGHRS and YFSETQ. V lost 3 bases, J lost 5 bases, and 14 bases lay in between. The CDR3 coding sequence is TGCGCCAGCAGCTGGGGCCTTATGAGGACTGAAGCTTTCTTT. Its protein product is CASSWGLMRTEAFF.

The chain combines TRBV7-2 with TRBJ1-2, with a possible D match to TRBD1 (5 bases). The CDR3 extends over 13 amino acids. The V gene lost 1 base and the J gene lost 8 bases, with 11 bases spanning the gap. Germline loops: CDR1 SGHTA, CDR2 FQGNSA. The chain's CDR3 is CASSLGGGYGYTF. The CDR3 DNA reads TGTGCCAGCAGCTTAGGGGGGGGTTACGGCTACACCTTC. The full variable domain, its missing parts supplied by reference TRBV7-2 and TRBJ1-2, is GAGVSQSPSNKVTEKGKDVELRCDPISGHTALYWYRQSLGQGLEFLIYFQGNSAPDKSGLPSDRFSAERTGGSVSTLTIQRTQQEDSAVYLCASSLGGGYGYTFGSGTRLTVV.

The gene calls are TRBV19 and TRBJ1-2; 7 nucleotides align to TRBD1. This CDR3 spans 19 amino acids. With V trimmed by 7 bases and J by 0 bases, 20 bases remained unmatched. CDR1 is LNHDA and CDR2 is SQIVND in the germline V gene (reference sequence). The CDR3 coding sequence is TGTGCCAGTATGGACAGGATTGGGACGACCTCCATGACTAACTATGGCTACACCTTC. Amino acid sequence: CASMDRIGTTSMTNYGYTF.

This chain connects TRBV4-2 to TRBJ2-2, with 9 bases fitting TRBD2. The V and J ends lost 1 base and 2 bases, in that order; junction bases with no gene match: 11. CDR3 size: 19 residues. Per germline, CDR1 LGHNA and CDR2 YNFKEQ. The CDR3 sequence: CASSQVKDSGRGNTGELFF. CDR3 DNA: TGTGCCAGCAGCCAAGTAAAAGATAGCGGGAGAGGAAACACCGGGGAGCTGTTTTTT.

This clone was seen once. The rearrangement joins TRBV7-8 to TRBJ2-7, with TRBD1 matching over 9 bases. The CDR3 runs to 15 residues. CDR1 is SGHVS and CDR2 is FQNEAQ in the germline V gene. The J segment lost 3 bases and the V segment lost 2 bases, leaving 5 bases of the junction unmatched. The CDR3 nucleotides read TGTGCCAGCAGCTTAACCGGGACAGGGATCTACGAGCAGTACTTC. Translated: CASSLTGTGIYEQYF.

There are a few counts of this clone. This chain joins TRBV4-3 and TRBJ1-1; D perhaps matches TRBD1 (5 bases). Germline CDR1 LGHNA, CDR2 YSLEER. The CDR3 length is 17 residues. V was shortened by 0 bases and J by 1 base, with 15 bases between the two germline ends. The CDR3 protein is CASSQDSSGGTNTEAFF. DNA of the CDR3: TGCGCCAGCAGCCAAGATTCTTCCGGGGGTACGAACACTGAAGCTTTCTTT.

The chain employs TRBV7-9 and TRBJ1-2, with D unclear. Germline V gene data show CDR1 as SEHNR and CDR2 as FQNEAQ (reference sequence). The CDR3 has 14 residues. V was trimmed by 0 bases and J by 4 bases, leaving 9 bases between them. The CDR3 DNA reads as TGTGCCAGCAGCTTAGCTTTTACGGTCTATGGCTACACCTTC. It codes for CASSLAFTVYGYTF.

The table lists this clone with a few counts. The chain links TRBV27 to TRBJ2-1; D unclear. Per germline, CDR1 MNHEY and CDR2 SMNVEV (reference sequence). Trimming shortened V by 8 bases and J by 7 bases, and 9 bases separated the two germline ends. The CDR3 spans 11 residues. The CDR3 sequence: CASALRNEQFF. CDR3 DNA: TGTGCCAGCGCCCTGAGGAATGAGCAGTTCTTC.

The chain combines TRBV11-2 with TRBJ2-7, with TRBD1 identical over 10 bases. The CDR3 has 15 amino acids. The germline gives CDR1 SGHAT, CDR2 FQNNGV. Losses at the gene ends were 5 bases for V and 5 bases for J; bases not matched to a gene: 9. CDR3 sequence reads: CASSQVDRGLHEQYF. CDR3 nucleotide sequence: TGTGCCAGCAGCCAAGTTGACAGGGGGCTCCACGAGCAGTACTTC.

V is TRBV9 and J is TRBJ1-1; D is perhaps TRBD1 (6 bases). The V gene lost 4 bases and the J gene lost 5 bases, with 15 bases spanning the gap. The germline V gene encodes CDR1 SGDLS and CDR2 YYNGEE. The CDR3 length is 14 residues. The CDR3 is CASSLGASWTEAFF. The CDR3 DNA sequence: TGTGCCAGCAGCTTGGGGGCGTCTTGGACTGAAGCTTTCTTT.